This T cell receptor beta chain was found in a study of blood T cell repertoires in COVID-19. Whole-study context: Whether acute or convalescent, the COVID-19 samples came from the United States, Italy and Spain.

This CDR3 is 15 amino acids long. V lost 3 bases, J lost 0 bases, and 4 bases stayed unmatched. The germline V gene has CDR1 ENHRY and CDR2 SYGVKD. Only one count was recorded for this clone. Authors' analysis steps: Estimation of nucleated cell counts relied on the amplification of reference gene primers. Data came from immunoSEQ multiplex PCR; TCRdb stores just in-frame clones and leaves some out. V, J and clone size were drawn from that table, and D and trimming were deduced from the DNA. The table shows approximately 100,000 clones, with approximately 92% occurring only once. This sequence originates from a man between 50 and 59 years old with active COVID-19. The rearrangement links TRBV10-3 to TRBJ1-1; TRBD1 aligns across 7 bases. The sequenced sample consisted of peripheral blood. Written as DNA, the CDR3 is TGTGCCATCAGTGACCGACAGGGTTTGAACACTGAAGCTTTCTTT. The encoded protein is CAISDRQGLNTEAFF.